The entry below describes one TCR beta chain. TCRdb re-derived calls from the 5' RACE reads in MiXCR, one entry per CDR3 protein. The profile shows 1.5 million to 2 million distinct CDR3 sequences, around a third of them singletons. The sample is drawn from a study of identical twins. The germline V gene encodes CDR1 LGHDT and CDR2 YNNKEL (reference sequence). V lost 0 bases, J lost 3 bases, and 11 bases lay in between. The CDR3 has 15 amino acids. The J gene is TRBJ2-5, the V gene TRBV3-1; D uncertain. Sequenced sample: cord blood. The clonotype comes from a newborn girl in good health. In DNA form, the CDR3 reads TGTGCCAGCAGCCAAGACCTTCGGGCCGAAGAGACCCAGTACTTC. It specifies CASSQDLRAEETQYF.